The 19 T cell receptor beta chains reported below all come from one sample, sequenced in a study of identical twins' blood T cells. TCRdb re-analysed the 5' RACE reads in MiXCR, keeping a single row per CDR3 protein. The repertoire has 350,000 to 450,000 distinct CDR3 sequences, roughly 27% of them found once; the top ten carry roughly 5.5%. Sequencing used PBMCs. The receptors were gathered from a woman between 18 and 55 years old in good health.

Turning to this clonotype: A much larger clone sits a single nucleotide away, making a read error possible. V and J are TRBV29-1 and TRBJ1-1; possible D gene TRBD1, 5 bases. The CDR3 contains 15 residues. Looked up from germline, CDR1 is SQVTM and CDR2 is ANQGSEA. The CDR3 here is CSAEVFGGESTEAFF. The CDR3 DNA sequence: TGCAGCGCTGAAGTTTTCGGGGGTGAGAGCACTGAAGCTTTCTTT. Full variable domain (remainder filled in from reference TRBV29-1 and TRBJ1-1): SAVISQKPSRDICQRGTSLTIQCQVDSQVTMMFWYRQQPGQSLTLIATANQGSEATYESGFVIDKFPISRPNLTFSTLTVSNMSPEDSSIYLCSAEVFGGESTEAFFGQGTRLTVV.

As to this clonotype: The junction shows a germline mismatch at one end, possibly a read error. The V gene is TRBV7-2, the J gene TRBJ1-4; D is uncertain. Germline loops: CDR1 SGHTA, CDR2 FQGNSA. The CDR3 sequence is 14 residues long. CDR3 nucleotide sequence: TGTGCCGGCAGCTCCCGTCGGGCTAATGAAAAACTGTTTTTT. Translated: CAGSSRRANEKLFF.

This clonotype turned up a few times. The gene calls are TRBV7-2 and TRBJ1-1, with D unresolved. Germline lookup yields CDR1 SGHTA and CDR2 FQGNSA. Trimming took 2 bases from V and 1 from J, leaving 11 bases between them. This CDR3 is built from 15 residues. The CDR3 reads CASSLSWSENTEAFF. Written as DNA, the CDR3 is TGTGCCAGCAGCTTATCATGGTCCGAGAACACTGAAGCTTTCTTT.

V is TRBV19 and J is TRBJ1-2; D unclear. CDR3 length: 16 amino acids. The germline CDR1 and CDR2 sequences are LNHDA and SQIVND (reference sequence). Trimming shortened V by 4 bases and J by 3 bases, and 18 bases separated the two germline ends. CDR3 sequence: CASSRDIESSHYGYTF. In DNA form, the CDR3 reads TGTGCCAGTAGTAGAGACATCGAGAGTTCCCACTATGGCTACACCTTC.

This clonotype has more than one count but fewer than ten. V gene TRBV4-1 combines with J gene TRBJ1-1; no clear D. The CDR3 loop spans 14 amino acids. CDR1 is MGHRA and CDR2 is YSYEKL in the germline V gene. V shed 1 base and J shed 6 bases, with 12 bases lying between them. The CDR3 bases are TGCGCCAGCAGCCAAGGCCGACAACGGCCTGAAGCTTTCTTT. This sequence encodes CASSQGRQRPEAFF.

A remark on this clonotype: Its ends do not fully match the called genes, so a read error is possible. The chain recombines TRBV29-1 with TRBJ1-4, with D hard to call. This CDR3 comprises 13 residues. Germline V gene data show CDR1 as SQVTM and CDR2 as ANQGSEA. The CDR3 region is CSVVDGFDEKPFF. CDR3 bases: TGCAGCGTTGTAGACGGATTCGATGAAAAACCGTTTTTT.

The chain has TRBV20-1 and TRBJ2-2; D is ambiguous. This CDR3 comprises 13 residues. Trimming stripped 5 bases from V and 3 bases from J, with 10 bases between. Germline CDR1 and CDR2: DFQATT and SNEGSKA (reference sequence). In nucleotides, the CDR3 is TGCAGTGCTTCTGACATGCACACCGGGGAGCTGTTTTTT. This codes for CSASDMHTGELFF.

The J gene is TRBJ1-1, the V gene TRBV6-5; no clear D. The CDR3 loop spans 14 amino acids. CDR1 and CDR2 from the germline V gene are MNHEY and SVGAGI. Trimming left V 2 bases short and J 0 bases short, with 7 bases between. CDR3 bases: TGTGCCAGCAGTTACGGACGTGTGAACACTGAAGCTTTCTTT. Its translation is CASSYGRVNTEAFF.

This chain joins TRBV28 and TRBJ2-2; possibly TRBD1 or TRBD2 for D (5 bases each). Germline V CDR1 and CDR2: MDHEN, SYDVKM. CDR3 length equals 15 residues. Trimming took 6 bases from V and 9 from J, leaving 20 bases between them. The CDR3 region has the DNA TGTGCCAGCAGCTCAATTGTAGAAGGGACCTGGGAGCTGTTTTTT. The encoded protein is CASSSIVEGTWELFF.

This clonotype showed up just a few times. V and J are TRBV12-3 or TRBV12-4 and TRBJ2-7, with TRBD2 identical over 10 bases. This CDR3 is 15 amino acids long. V dropped 6 bases and J dropped 0; count of bases not matched to a gene: 5. CDR3 sequence (DNA): TGTGCCAGCAGCCTTAGCGGGGGGAGCTCCTACGAGCAGTACTTC. Amino acid sequence: CASSLSGGSSYEQYF.

V gene TRBV10-3 combines with J gene TRBJ2-1, with D tentatively TRBD2 (6 bases). CDR1 is ENHRY, CDR2 SYGVKD, per germline. The CDR3 length is 14 residues. V lost 6 bases and J lost 9, with 18 bases in between. The CDR3 is CAIRAPGEISEQFF. The CDR3 coding sequence is TGTGCCATCAGGGCTCCGGGAGAAATTAGTGAGCAGTTCTTC.

V and J are TRBV6-2 or TRBV6-3 and TRBJ2-7; TRBD1 is a possible D gene (5 bases). Germline CDR1 reads MNHEY; CDR2 reads SVGEGT. V was shortened by 4 bases and J by 6 bases, with 25 bases between the two germline ends. This CDR3 has 17 amino acids. The CDR3 here is CASSCRRSQQQGCEQYF. DNA for the CDR3: TGTGCCAGCAGTTGCAGGAGATCCCAACAGCAGGGCTGCGAGCAGTACTTC.

The V and J genes are TRBV7-9 and TRBJ1-1, with 7 bases aligning to TRBD1. V shed 5 bases, J shed 5 bases, and the junction held 8 bases outside the gene matches. Germline V lookup: CDR1 SEHNR, CDR2 FQNEAQ (reference sequence). This CDR3 region has 14 residues. The CDR3 DNA follows: TGTGCCAGCAGCCTGGCTGAGGGGGCAACTGAAGCTTTCTTT. Amino acids: CASSLAEGATEAFF.

This clonotype was observed a handful of times. Germline and junction disagree at one end, which may indicate a read error. J is TRBJ2-4 and V is TRBV5-6; weak D call: TRBD2 (5 bases). CDR3 length: 14 amino acids. Germline CDR1 SGHDT, CDR2 YYEEEE. The CDR3 reads CASSLSEAINIQYF. In DNA, the CDR3 is TGTGCCAGCAGCTTGTCGGAGGCCATAAACATTCAGTACTTC.

This clonotype turned up a few times. The chain recombines TRBV2 with TRBJ2-3, with TRBD1 matching over 8 bases. The germline gives CDR1 SNHLY, CDR2 FYNNEI. The length of the CDR3 is 15 residues. V dropped 6 bases and J dropped 5; count of bases not matched to a gene: 10. The CDR3 loop is CASSLDRGLGDTQYF. The CDR3 DNA reads TGTGCCAGCAGCCTCGACAGGGGTTTAGGAGATACGCAGTATTTT.

The J gene is TRBJ2-2, the V gene TRBV20-1; possible D gene TRBD2, 6 bases. Trimming cost V 3 bases and J 0 bases, with 8 bases left between them. The germline V gene has CDR1 DFQATT and CDR2 SNEGSKA (reference sequence). The CDR3 totals 14 residues. In DNA form, the CDR3 reads TGCAGTGCTAGGCTAGCGCCGAACACCGGGGAGCTGTTTTTT. The encoded protein is CSARLAPNTGELFF.

This clonotype was recorded a few times. The CDR3 protein is CASSYRGPSYNEQFF. CDR3 DNA: TGTGCCAGCAGCTACAGGGGTCCCTCCTACAATGAGCAGTTCTTC. This chain uses TRBV6-2 or TRBV6-3 with TRBJ2-1; 7 bases align to TRBD1. The CDR3 is 15 residues long. Germline CDR1 MNHEY, CDR2 SVGEGT. V gave up 6 bases and J gave up 0 bases; unmatched junction bases: 5.

This clonotype was counted a single time. V is TRBV7-8 and J is TRBJ2-1, with D perhaps matching TRBD2 (5 bases). Trimming took off 4 bases at V and 8 bases at J, with 9 bases between the two ends. CDR1 and CDR2 (germline): SGHVS, FQNEAQ. The CDR3 length is 12 residues. The CDR3 DNA is TGTGCCAGCAGCTCTGCGGGCGATGAGCAGTTCTTC. It translates to CASSSAGDEQFF.

This clonotype appeared a few times. The chain joins TRBV29-1 to TRBJ1-2; 7 bases align to TRBD1. Germline V gene lookup returns CDR1 SQVTM and CDR2 ANQGSEA. The length of the CDR3 is 10 residues. With 6 bases clipped from V and 8 bases from J, the junction kept 3 bases outside the gene matches. CDR3 bases: TGCAGCGTCACAGGGGAGGGCTACACCTTC. It is translated as CSVTGEGYTF.